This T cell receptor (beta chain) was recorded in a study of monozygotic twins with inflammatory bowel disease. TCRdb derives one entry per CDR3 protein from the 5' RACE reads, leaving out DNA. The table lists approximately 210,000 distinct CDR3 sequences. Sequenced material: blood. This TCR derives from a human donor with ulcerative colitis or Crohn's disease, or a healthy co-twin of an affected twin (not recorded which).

Here the CDR3 reads CSAGRGGLNTGELFF. The V call is TRBV20-1, the J call TRBJ2-2; TCRdb picks TRBD2, but there is no DNA to check that call. Germline CDR1 DFQATT, CDR2 SNEGSKA (reference sequence). The CDR3 runs 15 residues.